Listed below are T cell receptor beta chains from one sample, sequenced in a study of OX40 agonist ivuxolimab in advanced cancers. The method was immunoSEQ multiplex PCR; TCRdb's version includes in-frame clones alone and lacks a portion of them. Of over 65,000 clones listed, about 90% are singletons. The sequencing used CD4+ or CD8+ T cells sorted from blood, collected in a trial of the OX40 agonist ivuxolimab. These receptors were obtained from an adult with an advanced solid tumor such as melanoma, head and neck, liver or kidney cancer. Each CDR3 is given with its conserved first and last residue. The D gene is left open where the match is weak. Only some rows state a clone size, as once, few, many or a class for expanded clones.

cdr3_aa: CASSLAGQGWDTQYF
cdr3_nt: TGCGCCAGCAGCTTGGCCGGACAGGGGTGGGATACGCAGTATTTT
j_call: TRBJ2-3
v_call: TRBV5-1
d_call: TRBD1
clone_size: -

cdr3_aa: CASKGDPPSGANVLTF
cdr3_nt: TGTGCCAGTAAGGGGGATCCTCCTTCTGGGGCCAACGTCCTGACTTTC
j_call: TRBJ2-6
v_call: TRBV19
d_call: -
clone_size: -

cdr3_aa: CASSERGDSYEQYF
cdr3_nt: TGTGCCAGCAGTGAACGAGGGGACTCCTACGAGCAGTACTTC
j_call: TRBJ2-7
v_call: TRBV6-5
d_call: -
clone_size: -

cdr3_aa: CASSLWDRAGEQYF
cdr3_nt: TGTGCCAGCAGCTTATGGGACAGGGCTGGCGAGCAGTACTTC
j_call: TRBJ2-7
v_call: TRBV7-3
d_call: TRBD1
clone_size: -

cdr3_aa: CASSFKEDQPQHF
cdr3_nt: TGTGCCAGCAGCTTCAAGGAAGATCAGCCCCAGCATTTT
j_call: TRBJ1-5
v_call: TRBV7-6
d_call: -
clone_size: -

cdr3_aa: CASSLARLSGNTIYF
cdr3_nt: TGTGCCAGCAGCTTAGCCAGGCTCTCTGGAAACACCATATATTTT
j_call: TRBJ1-3
v_call: TRBV7-2
d_call: -
clone_size: -

cdr3_aa: CASSVNLGQYSNQPQHF
cdr3_nt: TGTGCCAGTAGTGTTAACCTGGGACAATATAGCAATCAGCCCCAGCATTTT
j_call: TRBJ1-5
v_call: TRBV19
d_call: -
clone_size: -

cdr3_aa: CASSLASDETQYF
cdr3_nt: TGTGCCAGCAGCTTAGCCAGCGACGAGACCCAGTACTTC
j_call: TRBJ2-5
v_call: TRBV7-9
d_call: -
clone_size: -

cdr3_aa: CASSVALNTEAFF
cdr3_nt: TGTGCCAGCAGCGTAGCTCTGAACACTGAAGCTTTCTTT
j_call: TRBJ1-1
v_call: TRBV9
d_call: -
clone_size: -

cdr3_aa: CASSRIGADGIQYF
cdr3_nt: TGCGCCAGCAGCCGGATTGGCGCGGACGGCATTCAGTACTTC
j_call: TRBJ2-4
v_call: TRBV4-3
d_call: -
clone_size: -

cdr3_aa: CASSDGGPNQPQHF
cdr3_nt: TGTGCCAGCAGTGACGGCGGTCCGAATCAGCCCCAGCATTTT
j_call: TRBJ1-5
v_call: TRBV2
d_call: -
clone_size: -

cdr3_aa: CASSLRWGRAYEQYF
cdr3_nt: TGTGCCAGCAGTTTGCGTTGGGGCAGGGCCTACGAGCAGTACTTC
j_call: TRBJ2-7
v_call: TRBV7-3
d_call: -
clone_size: -

cdr3_aa: CASSLLTSGSYEQYF
cdr3_nt: TGCGCCAGCAGCCTTTTGACTAGCGGGAGCTACGAGCAGTACTTC
j_call: TRBJ2-7
v_call: TRBV5-1
d_call: TRBD2
clone_size: -

cdr3_aa: CASKGGTGVGNTIYF
cdr3_nt: TGTGCCAGCAAGGGGGGCACAGGGGTGGGAAACACCATATATTTT
j_call: TRBJ1-3
v_call: TRBV21-1
d_call: -
clone_size: once

cdr3_aa: CASSPGTGGTEAFF
cdr3_nt: TGTGCCAGCAGCCCCGGGACAGGCGGTACTGAAGCTTTCTTT
j_call: TRBJ1-1
v_call: TRBV27
d_call: TRBD1
clone_size: -

cdr3_aa: CASSLQRGDTGELFF
cdr3_nt: TGTGCCAGCAGCTTACAGCGGGGGGATACCGGGGAGCTGTTTTTT
j_call: TRBJ2-2
v_call: TRBV5-4
d_call: TRBD2
clone_size: -

cdr3_aa: CASSPGVGLGYTF
cdr3_nt: TGTGCCAGCAGCCCAGGAGTGGGGCTCGGCTACACCTTC
j_call: TRBJ1-2
v_call: TRBV7-2
d_call: -
clone_size: -

cdr3_aa: CASSYRDVTGELFF
cdr3_nt: TGTGCCAGCAGTTATCGTGATGTAACCGGGGAGCTGTTTTTT
j_call: TRBJ2-2
v_call: TRBV6-5
d_call: -
clone_size: -

cdr3_aa: CASSVGLAGGDADTQYF
cdr3_nt: TGTGCCAGCAGCGTAGGACTAGCGGGAGGGGATGCAGATACGCAGTATTTT
j_call: TRBJ2-3
v_call: TRBV9
d_call: TRBD2
clone_size: -

cdr3_aa: CASSVNRDVYYGYTF
cdr3_nt: TGTGCCAGCAGTGTTAACAGGGACGTATACTATGGCTACACCTTC
j_call: TRBJ1-2
v_call: TRBV6-5
d_call: -
clone_size: -

cdr3_aa: CASSLREAKNIQYF
cdr3_nt: TGTGCCAGCAGCTTGAGGGAAGCCAAAAACATTCAGTACTTC
j_call: TRBJ2-4
v_call: TRBV5-4
d_call: -
clone_size: once

cdr3_aa: CASRLGGASSYNEQFF
cdr3_nt: TGTGCCAGCAGACTAGGCGGGGCGAGCTCCTACAATGAGCAGTTCTTC
j_call: TRBJ2-1
v_call: TRBV11-2
d_call: -
clone_size: once

cdr3_aa: CASLGQFF
cdr3_nt: TGTGCCAGCCTCGGTCAGTTCTTC
j_call: TRBJ2-1
v_call: TRBV6-6
d_call: -
clone_size: -

cdr3_aa: CAWSPGLTGTNEKLFF
cdr3_nt: TGTGCCTGGAGCCCGGGTCTCACGGGGACTAATGAAAAACTGTTTTTT
j_call: TRBJ1-4
v_call: TRBV30
d_call: -
clone_size: -

cdr3_aa: CASSLEFQETQYF
cdr3_nt: TGTGCCAGCAGCTTGGAGTTCCAAGAGACCCAGTACTTC
j_call: TRBJ2-5
v_call: TRBV5-4
d_call: -
clone_size: -

cdr3_aa: CASSNRALKQYF
cdr3_nt: TGTGCCAGTAGTAACAGGGCACTAAAGCAGTACTTC
j_call: TRBJ2-5
v_call: TRBV19
d_call: -
clone_size: -

cdr3_aa: CASSAGVRNTEAFF
cdr3_nt: TGTGCCAGCTCGGCAGGGGTGAGGAACACTGAAGCTTTCTTT
j_call: TRBJ1-1
v_call: TRBV18
d_call: -
clone_size: -

cdr3_aa: CSVRPGSSTDTQYF
cdr3_nt: TGCAGCGTCCGTCCGGGCTCTAGCACAGATACGCAGTATTTT
j_call: TRBJ2-3
v_call: TRBV29-1
d_call: -
clone_size: -

cdr3_aa: CASSIGGLAGEDTQYF
cdr3_nt: TGTGCCAGTAGTATAGGGGGACTAGCGGGAGAAGATACGCAGTATTTT
j_call: TRBJ2-3
v_call: TRBV19
d_call: TRBD2
clone_size: once